This TCR beta chain was sequenced for a study of response to subunit inactivated influenza vaccine. Study-wide results and limits: Each seasonal influenza vaccination, the authors suggested, recruits few new T cells.

The sample holds a few counts of this clonotype. No antigen is known for it. In germline, CDR1 is DFQATT, CDR2 SNEGSKA (reference sequence). Between the trimmed V and J ends, which lost 3 bases and 8 bases, there was a span of 11 bases. The CDR3 contains 13 residues. TCRdb used MiXCR to reprocess the RT-PCR reads, holding one entry per CDR3 protein. Of roughly 710,000 distinct CDR3 sequences in the sample, around 15% were seen once. This sequence was found in a man in his fifties who received an inactivated influenza vaccine. This chain connects TRBV20-1 to TRBJ1-6, with a tentative D call TRBD1 (6 bases). The sequenced sample was PBMCs from blood, obtained around 14 days before vaccination. CDR3 sequence: CSASSGADSPLHF. Here the CDR3 DNA reads TGCAGTGCTAGCTCAGGGGCTGATTCACCCCTCCACTTT.